The 3 T cell receptor beta chains below were found in one sample sequenced in a study of cytomegalovirus exposure and HLA in healthy donors. The PCR ran on 60 Vbeta and 13 Jbeta primers. The repertoire was sequenced with immunoSEQ multiplex PCR; TCRdb's copy has only in-frame clones and lacks some. The listing contains under 250,000 clones. Sequenced sample: PBMCs. The receptors originated from a girl under 10 years old in good health and CMV-seropositive.

The chain combines TRBV6-6 with TRBJ2-7; D possibly corresponds to TRBD1 (6 bases). Trimming took off 4 bases at V and 3 bases at J, with 13 bases between the two ends. CDR1 and CDR2 (germline): MNHNY, SVGAGI (reference sequence). This CDR3 has 14 residues. In DNA form, the CDR3 reads TGTGCCAGCAGTTCCCGGGACAAGGGCTACGAGCAGTACTTC. Its translation is CASSSRDKGYEQYF.

The J gene is TRBJ2-7, the V gene TRBV6-6, with 12 bases that match TRBD2. The CDR3 totals 15 residues. V was pared by 5 bases and J by 7 bases, with 9 bases of the junction left unmatched. Germline lookup yields CDR1 MNHNY and CDR2 SVGAGI (reference sequence). CDR3 bases: TGTGCCAGCAGTGCGGACCGACTAGCGGGAGCGGAGCAGTACTTC. Amino acids: CASSADRLAGAEQYF.

The chain employs TRBV5-1 and TRBJ1-1; TRBD1 agrees at 9 bases. The CDR3 covers 16 residues. Germline V gene data show CDR1 as SGHRS and CDR2 as YFSETQ. The J segment lost 5 bases and the V segment lost 3 bases, leaving 11 bases of the junction unmatched. CDR3 coding DNA: TGCGCCAGCAGCTCCACACAGGGGGCGCGAGGGACTGAAGCTTTCTTT. Translated, it gives CASSSTQGARGTEAFF.